Listed here are 3 T cell receptor beta chains from one sample, sequenced in a study of blood T cell repertoires in COVID-19. TCRdb's table, derived via immunoSEQ multiplex PCR, lists solely in-frame clones and lacks some. The data hold under 200,000 clones, with 80% observed a single time. Sequences were obtained from PBMCs or T cells enriched from blood (not recorded which). Receptors originate from a woman aged 60-75 years who had recovered from COVID-19.

This sequence joins TRBV3-1 (or the pseudogene TRBV3-2) and TRBJ1-3; D is ambiguous. The CDR3 has 16 amino acids. The V end was cut by 4 bases, the J end by 2 bases, with 15 bases between. Germline V gene lookup returns CDR1 LGHDT and CDR2 YNNKEL (reference sequence). Written as DNA, the CDR3 is TGTGCCAGCAGCCCACCCTCGGGGAGGGCTGGAAACACCATATATTTT. Its protein is CASSPPSGRAGNTIYF.

This sequence joins TRBV7-9 and TRBJ2-7; TRBD1 agrees at 7 bases. The germline CDR1 and CDR2 sequences are SEHNR and FQNEAQ (reference sequence). V lost 5 bases to trimming and J lost 5 bases; unmatched junction nucleotides: 6. There are 13 residues in the CDR3. CDR3 region: CASSVGQRHEQYF. In nucleotides, the CDR3 is TGTGCCAGCAGCGTGGGACAGCGACACGAGCAGTACTTC.

The table lists this clone with a few counts. The rearrangement joins TRBV24-1 to TRBJ2-5; 8 positions agree with TRBD2. Germline assignment: CDR1 KGHDR and CDR2 SFDVKD. Unmatched junction bases numbered 6, after V lost 3 bases and J lost 1 base. The CDR3 has 16 amino acids. For the CDR3, the DNA is TGTGCCACCAGTGATCCAAGCGGGGGATTCCAAGAGACCCAGTACTTC. Protein: CATSDPSGGFQETQYF.